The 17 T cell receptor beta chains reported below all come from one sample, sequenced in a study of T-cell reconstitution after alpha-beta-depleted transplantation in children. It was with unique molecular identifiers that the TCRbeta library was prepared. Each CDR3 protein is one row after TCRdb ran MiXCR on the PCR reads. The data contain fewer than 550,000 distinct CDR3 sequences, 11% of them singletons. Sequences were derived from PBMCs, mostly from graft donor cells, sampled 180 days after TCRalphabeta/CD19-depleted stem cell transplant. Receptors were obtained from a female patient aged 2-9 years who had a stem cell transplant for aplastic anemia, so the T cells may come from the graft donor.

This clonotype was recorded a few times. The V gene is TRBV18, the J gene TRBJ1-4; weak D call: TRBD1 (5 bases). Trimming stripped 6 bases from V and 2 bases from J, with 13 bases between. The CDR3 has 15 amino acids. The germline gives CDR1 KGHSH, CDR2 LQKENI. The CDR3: CASSGAGLTNEKLFF. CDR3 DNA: TGTGCCAGCTCCGGGGCGGGGCTGACTAATGAAAAACTGTTTTTT.

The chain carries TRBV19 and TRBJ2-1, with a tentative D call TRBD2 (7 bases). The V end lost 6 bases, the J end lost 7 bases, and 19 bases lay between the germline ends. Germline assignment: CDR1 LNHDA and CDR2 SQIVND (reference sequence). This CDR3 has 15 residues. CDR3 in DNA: TGTGCCAGTAGGGGGGGGCGGTCCTTAGGGAATGAGCAGTTCTTC. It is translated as CASRGGRSLGNEQFF. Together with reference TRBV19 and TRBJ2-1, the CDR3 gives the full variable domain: DGGITQSPKYLFRKEGQNVTLSCEQNLNHDAMYWYRQDPGQGLRLIYYSQIVNDFQKGDIAEGYSVSREKKESFPLTVTSAQKNPTAFYLCASRGGRSLGNEQFFGPGTRLTVL.

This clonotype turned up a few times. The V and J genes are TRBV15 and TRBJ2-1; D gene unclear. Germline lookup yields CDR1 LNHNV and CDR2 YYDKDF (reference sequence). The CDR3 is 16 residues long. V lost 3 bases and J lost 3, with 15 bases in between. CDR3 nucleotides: TGTGCCACCAGCAGGATCACCTTCAACTACTACAATGAGCAGTTCTTC. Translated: CATSRITFNYYNEQFF.

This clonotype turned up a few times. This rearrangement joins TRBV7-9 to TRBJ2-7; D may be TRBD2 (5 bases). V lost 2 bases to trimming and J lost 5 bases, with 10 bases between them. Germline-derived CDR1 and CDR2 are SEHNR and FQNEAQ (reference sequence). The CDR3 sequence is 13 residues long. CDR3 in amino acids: CASSLREGDEQYV. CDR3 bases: TGTGCCAGCAGCTTACGGGAAGGAGACGAGCAGTACGTC.

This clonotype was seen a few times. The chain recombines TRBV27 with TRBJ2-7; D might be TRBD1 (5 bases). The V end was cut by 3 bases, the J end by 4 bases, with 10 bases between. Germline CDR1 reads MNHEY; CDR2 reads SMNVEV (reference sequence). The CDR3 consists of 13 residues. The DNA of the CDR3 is TGTGCCAGCAGTTTCAGACAGCAATACGAGCAGTACGTC. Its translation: CASSFRQQYEQYV.

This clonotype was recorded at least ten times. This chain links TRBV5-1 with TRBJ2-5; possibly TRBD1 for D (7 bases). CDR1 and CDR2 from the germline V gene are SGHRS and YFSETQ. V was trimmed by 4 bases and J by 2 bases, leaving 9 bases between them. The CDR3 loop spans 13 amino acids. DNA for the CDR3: TGCGCCAGCAGCGCGGGACAGCAAGAGACCCAGTACTTC. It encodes CASSAGQQETQYF.

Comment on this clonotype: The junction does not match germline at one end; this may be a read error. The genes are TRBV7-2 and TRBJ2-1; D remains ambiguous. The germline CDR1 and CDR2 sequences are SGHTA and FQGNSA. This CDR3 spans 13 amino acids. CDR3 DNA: TGTGCCAGCAGCTTAGCGGGCTACGATGAGCAGTTCTTC. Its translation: CASSLAGYDEQFF.

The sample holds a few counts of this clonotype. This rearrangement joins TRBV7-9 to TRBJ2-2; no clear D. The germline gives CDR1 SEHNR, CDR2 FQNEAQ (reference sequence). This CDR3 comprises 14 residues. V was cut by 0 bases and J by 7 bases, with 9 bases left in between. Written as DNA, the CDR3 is TGTGCCAGCAGCTTAGCGGGTGATGGCGGGGAGCTGTTTTTT. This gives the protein CASSLAGDGGELFF.

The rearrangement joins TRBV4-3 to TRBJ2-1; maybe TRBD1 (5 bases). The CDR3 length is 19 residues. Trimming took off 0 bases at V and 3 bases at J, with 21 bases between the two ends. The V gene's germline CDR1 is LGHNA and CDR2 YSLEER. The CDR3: CASSQDIPVGPSIYNEQFF. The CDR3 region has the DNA TGCGCCAGCAGCCAAGATATCCCGGTGGGGCCGTCAATCTACAATGAGCAGTTCTTC.

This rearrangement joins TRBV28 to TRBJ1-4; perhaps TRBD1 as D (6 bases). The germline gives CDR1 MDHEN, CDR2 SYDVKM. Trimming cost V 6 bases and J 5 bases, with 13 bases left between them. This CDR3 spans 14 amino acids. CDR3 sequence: CASSQLGGNEKLFF. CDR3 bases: TGTGCCAGCAGCCAACTAGGGGGGAATGAAAAACTGTTTTTT.

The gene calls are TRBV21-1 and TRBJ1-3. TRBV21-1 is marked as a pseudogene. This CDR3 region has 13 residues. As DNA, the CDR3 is TGTGCCAGCAGCGACACGGATGGAAACACCATATATTTT. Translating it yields CASSDTDGNTIYF.

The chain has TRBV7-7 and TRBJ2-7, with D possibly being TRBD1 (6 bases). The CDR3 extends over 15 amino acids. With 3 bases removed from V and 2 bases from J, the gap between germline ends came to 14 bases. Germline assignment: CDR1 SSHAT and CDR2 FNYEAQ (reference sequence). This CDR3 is CASSLGAGPTYEQYF. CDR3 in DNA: TGTGCCAGCAGCTTGGGGGCCGGGCCCACCTACGAGCAGTACTTC.

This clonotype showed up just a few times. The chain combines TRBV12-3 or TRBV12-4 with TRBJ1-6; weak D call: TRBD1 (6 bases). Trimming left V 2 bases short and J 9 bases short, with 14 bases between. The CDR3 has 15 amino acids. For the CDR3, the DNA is TGTGCCAGCAGTTTATCGGGGGCGCGTCTTTCACCCCTCCACTTT. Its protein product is CASSLSGARLSPLHF.

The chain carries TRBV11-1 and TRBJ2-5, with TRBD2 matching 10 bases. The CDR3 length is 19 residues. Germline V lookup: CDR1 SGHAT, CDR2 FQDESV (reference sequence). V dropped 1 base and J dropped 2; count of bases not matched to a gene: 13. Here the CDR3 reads CASSLDPPGLARPQETQYF. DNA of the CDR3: TGTGCCAGCAGCTTAGACCCTCCGGGACTAGCGAGACCACAAGAGACCCAGTACTTC.

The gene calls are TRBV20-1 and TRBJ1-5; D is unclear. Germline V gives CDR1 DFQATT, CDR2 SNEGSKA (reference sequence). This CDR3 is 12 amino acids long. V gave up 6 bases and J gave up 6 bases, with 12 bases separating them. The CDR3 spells CSALRTSQPQHF. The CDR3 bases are TGCAGTGCCTTAAGAACAAGTCAGCCCCAGCATTTT.

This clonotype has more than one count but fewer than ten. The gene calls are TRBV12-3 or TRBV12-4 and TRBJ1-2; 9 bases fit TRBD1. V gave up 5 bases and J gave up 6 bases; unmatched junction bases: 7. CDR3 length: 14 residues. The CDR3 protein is CASSGTGIKDGYTF. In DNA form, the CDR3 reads TGTGCCAGCAGTGGGACAGGGATCAAGGATGGCTACACCTTC.

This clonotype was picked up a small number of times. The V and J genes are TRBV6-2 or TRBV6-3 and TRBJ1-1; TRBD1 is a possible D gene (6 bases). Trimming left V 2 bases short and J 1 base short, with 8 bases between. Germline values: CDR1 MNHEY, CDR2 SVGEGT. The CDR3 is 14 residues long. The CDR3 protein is CASSYRGRNTEAFF. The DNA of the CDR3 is TGTGCCAGCAGTTACAGGGGGAGGAACACTGAAGCTTTCTTT.